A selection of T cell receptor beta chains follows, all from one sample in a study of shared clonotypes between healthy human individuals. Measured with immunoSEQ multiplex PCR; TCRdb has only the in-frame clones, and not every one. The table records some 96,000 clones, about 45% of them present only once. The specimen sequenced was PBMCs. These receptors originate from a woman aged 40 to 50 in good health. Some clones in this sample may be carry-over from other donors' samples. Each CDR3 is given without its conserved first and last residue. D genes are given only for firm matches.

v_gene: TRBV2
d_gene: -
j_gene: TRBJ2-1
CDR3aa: ASSDRGGSYNEQF

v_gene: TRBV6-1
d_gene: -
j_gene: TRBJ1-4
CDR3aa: ASSEGWTAANEKLF

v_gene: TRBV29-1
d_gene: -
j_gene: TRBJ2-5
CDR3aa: SVGEGETQY

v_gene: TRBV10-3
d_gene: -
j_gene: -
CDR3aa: AISVGGAYEQY

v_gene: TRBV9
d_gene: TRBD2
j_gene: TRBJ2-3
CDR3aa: ASSRSSGGTDTQY

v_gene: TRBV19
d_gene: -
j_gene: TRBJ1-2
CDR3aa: ASSRPRNYGYT

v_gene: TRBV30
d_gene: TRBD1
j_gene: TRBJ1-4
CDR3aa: AWSRFPNRGAGEKLF

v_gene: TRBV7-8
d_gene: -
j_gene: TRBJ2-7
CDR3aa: ASSLALEGSYEQY

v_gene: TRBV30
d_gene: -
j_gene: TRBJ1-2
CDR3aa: AWRGNGYT

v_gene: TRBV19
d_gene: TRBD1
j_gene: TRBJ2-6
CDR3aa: ASSIMPGQYSGANVLT

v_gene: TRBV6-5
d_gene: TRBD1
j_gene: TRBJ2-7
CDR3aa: ASRLQGAYEQY

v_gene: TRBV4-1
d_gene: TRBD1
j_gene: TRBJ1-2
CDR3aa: ASSHRAFRGPNYGYT

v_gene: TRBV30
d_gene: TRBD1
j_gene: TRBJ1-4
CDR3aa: AWSKAGGGGEKLF

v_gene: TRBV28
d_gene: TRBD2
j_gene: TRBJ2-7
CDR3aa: ASSLGVAGPSYEQY

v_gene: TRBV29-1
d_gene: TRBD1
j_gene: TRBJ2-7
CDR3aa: SVGAGTGLSYEQY

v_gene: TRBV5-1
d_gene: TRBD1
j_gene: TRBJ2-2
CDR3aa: ASSRTGGANTGELF

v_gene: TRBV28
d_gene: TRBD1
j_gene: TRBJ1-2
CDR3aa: ASSFARGGNYGYT

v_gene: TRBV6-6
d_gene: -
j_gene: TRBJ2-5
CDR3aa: ASSYSAGVQETQY

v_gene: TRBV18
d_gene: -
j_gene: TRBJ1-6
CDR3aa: ASSPTDSEDNSPLH

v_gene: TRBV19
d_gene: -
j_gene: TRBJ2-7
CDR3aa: ASSIPGLNYEQY

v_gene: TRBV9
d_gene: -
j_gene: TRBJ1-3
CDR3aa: ASSSHQGNTIY

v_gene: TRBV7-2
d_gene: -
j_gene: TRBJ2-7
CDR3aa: ASSLGRGEQY